This T cell receptor beta chain was recovered during a study of OX40 agonist ivuxolimab in advanced cancers. Study context: A partial response was reached by three patients: one with hepatocellular carcinoma and two with cutaneous melanoma.

As for this clone: What it binds is unknown.

Trimming took 2 bases from V and 4 from J, leaving 9 bases between them. This CDR3 contains 14 residues. The V gene's germline CDR1 is LNHNV and CDR2 YYDKDF (reference sequence). This table comes from immunoSEQ multiplex PCR, and its TCRdb copy is limited to in-frame clones, with some not included. The table includes tens of thousands of clones, 70% to 90% detected once. Excluded were patients having autoimmune disease history or systemic immunosuppression. Study-level points and caveats: Clonal expansion among partial responders at 0.1-3.0 mg/kg ranked near the lowest. Normalized T-cell clonal expansion was also low in some nonresponders.

The chain uses TRBV15 and TRBJ1-5; maybe TRBD1 (6 bases). This specimen consisted of CD4+ or CD8+ T cells sorted from blood, obtained in a trial of the OX40 agonist ivuxolimab. The sequence was obtained from an adult with an advanced solid tumor such as melanoma, head and neck, liver or kidney cancer. The CDR3: CATSRRGGNQPQHF. In nucleotides, the CDR3 is TGTGCCACCAGCAGAAGGGGGGGGAATCAGCCCCAGCATTTT.